The next 6 T cell receptor beta chains were all read from a single sample in a study of shared clonotypes between healthy human individuals. Repertoires were generated with immunoSEQ multiplex PCR, while TCRdb's copy carries only in-frame clones and drops some. The sample lists roughly 1.5 million clones; around 98% were seen once. Source material: naive CD4+ T cells sorted from blood. Regarding subset: CD45RA+ positively selected. The receptors come from a man younger than 40 in good health.

This chain joins TRBV29-1 and TRBJ1-4; D perhaps matches TRBD1 (6 bases). V lost 6 bases and J 5 bases, leaving 22 bases between the germline ends. The germline V gene encodes CDR1 SQVTM and CDR2 ANQGSEA. The CDR3 totals 16 residues. In nucleotides, the CDR3 is TGCAGCGTCCTAGGGGCGGCGGGACAACTAAATGAAAAACTGTTTTTT. Protein sequence: CSVLGAAGQLNEKLFF.

V and J are TRBV7-2 and TRBJ2-7; 8 positions match TRBD2. There are 16 residues in the CDR3. Trimming at V came to 1 base and at J to 7 bases, leaving 12 bases not matched to a gene. CDR1 is SGHTA and CDR2 is FQGNSA in the germline V gene. CDR3 in DNA: TGTGCCAGCAGCTTAGTCTGGGGCGGGAGGAGACAGGAGCAGTACTTC. Amino acid sequence: CASSLVWGGRRQEQYF. The variable domain in full, with the rest retrieved from reference TRBV7-2 and TRBJ2-7, is GAGVSQSPSNKVTEKGKDVELRCDPISGHTALYWYRQSLGQGLEFLIYFQGNSAPDKSGLPSDRFSAERTGGSVSTLTIQRTQQEDSAVYLCASSLVWGGRRQEQYFGPGTRLTVT.

This clone was seen only once. This sequence joins TRBV29-1 and TRBJ1-5; D perhaps matches TRBD1 (5 bases). This CDR3 has 16 residues. The V end was cut by 8 bases, the J end by 1 base, with 21 bases between. The germline V gene encodes CDR1 SQVTM and CDR2 ANQGSEA. CDR3 loop: CSPPARTGRSNQPQHF. CDR3 in DNA: TGCAGCCCCCCAGCGCGAACGGGGCGGAGCAATCAGCCCCAGCATTTT.

The chain has TRBV1 and TRBJ2-7; the table's D call TRBD1 went unverified against the DNA. TRBV1 is designated a pseudogene. The CDR3 contains 19 residues. This CDR3 is CTSSQDPTQGEWTTYEQYF. For the CDR3, the DNA is TGCACCAGCAGCCAAGACCCAACGCAGGGGGAGTGGACGACCTACGAGCAGTACTTC.

The chain carries TRBV18 and TRBJ1-1; 8 nucleotides line up with TRBD1. The germline CDR1 and CDR2 sequences are KGHSH and LQKENI. Germline trimming cut 6 bases from V and 4 bases from J; bases unmatched to any gene: 10. The CDR3 has 15 residues. The chain's CDR3 is CASSNHRTGITEAFF. The CDR3 nucleotides read TGTGCCAGCTCCAACCACCGGACAGGGATCACTGAAGCTTTCTTT.

The rearrangement uses TRBV11-3 and TRBJ1-4, with D maybe TRBD1 (5 bases). The germline V gene encodes CDR1 SGHNT and CDR2 YENEEA. V was shortened by 2 bases and J by 4 bases, with 14 bases between the two germline ends. The CDR3 spans 16 residues. Written as DNA, the CDR3 is TGTGCCAGCAGCTTACGACAGCCGGGAGGTAATGAAAAACTGTTTTTT. The encoded protein is CASSLRQPGGNEKLFF.